A single sample is the source of the 5 T cell receptor beta chains below, sequenced in a study of blood T cell repertoires in COVID-19. Data came from immunoSEQ multiplex PCR; TCRdb stores just in-frame clones and leaves some out. The table has some 250,000 clones, about 79% seen once. The sample comprised peripheral blood. The receptors come from a woman older than 75 with acute or convalescent COVID-19.

The chain recombines TRBV5-1 with TRBJ2-3; 7 bases are shared with TRBD1. CDR1 is SGHRS and CDR2 is YFSETQ in the germline V gene. The CDR3 length is 16 residues. J gave up 4 bases and V 4 bases, and 12 bases lay outside the gene matches. The CDR3 coding sequence is TGCGCCAGCAGCCCCGTGGGCTTAACAGGGGCAGATACGCAGTATTTT. Amino acids: CASSPVGLTGADTQYF.

The V gene is TRBV4-2, the J gene TRBJ1-2; 10 bases align to TRBD1. The germline gives CDR1 LGHNA, CDR2 YNFKEQ. The CDR3 runs to 15 residues. V shed 6 bases, J shed 4 bases, and the junction held 8 bases outside the gene matches. Here the CDR3 DNA reads TGTGCCAGCAGGCGACAGGGGGCGCAGGTCTATGGCTACACCTTC. Translating gives CASRRQGAQVYGYTF.

V gene TRBV15 combines with J gene TRBJ1-3; no reliable D call. Germline V gene lookup returns CDR1 LNHNV and CDR2 YYDKDF (reference sequence). There are 18 residues in the CDR3. Between the trimmed V and J ends, which lost 5 bases and 0 bases, there was a span of 20 bases. The CDR3 spells CATSQTGEASLSGNTIYF. The CDR3 nucleotides read TGTGCCACCAGCCAAACTGGGGAGGCGAGCCTCTCTGGAAACACCATATATTTT. The full variable domain, its missing parts supplied by reference TRBV15 and TRBJ1-3, is DAMVIQNPRYQVTQFGKPVTLSCSQTLNHNVMYWYQQKSSQAPKLLFHYYDKDFNNEADTPDNFQSRRPNTSFCFLDIRSPGLGDTAMYLCATSQTGEASLSGNTIYFGEGSWLTVV.

CDR3 nucleotides: TGCGCCAGCAGCTCCTCAGCGGAAGATACGCAGTATTTT. Encoded protein: CASSSSAEDTQYF. The genes are TRBV5-1 and TRBJ2-3; D may be TRBD2 (5 bases). The CDR3 runs to 13 residues. CDR1 is SGHRS and CDR2 is YFSETQ in the germline V gene. V gave up 3 bases and J gave up 5 bases, with 10 bases separating them.

CDR3 coding DNA: TGTGCCACCAGCAGAGACGGCAGGGGAGACGAGACCCAGTACTTC. Protein sequence: CATSRDGRGDETQYF. The rearrangement links TRBV15 to TRBJ2-5, with D maybe TRBD1 (6 bases). The CDR3 is 15 amino acids. Germline V lookup: CDR1 LNHNV, CDR2 YYDKDF (reference sequence). Trimming left V 0 bases short and J 5 bases short, with 13 bases between.